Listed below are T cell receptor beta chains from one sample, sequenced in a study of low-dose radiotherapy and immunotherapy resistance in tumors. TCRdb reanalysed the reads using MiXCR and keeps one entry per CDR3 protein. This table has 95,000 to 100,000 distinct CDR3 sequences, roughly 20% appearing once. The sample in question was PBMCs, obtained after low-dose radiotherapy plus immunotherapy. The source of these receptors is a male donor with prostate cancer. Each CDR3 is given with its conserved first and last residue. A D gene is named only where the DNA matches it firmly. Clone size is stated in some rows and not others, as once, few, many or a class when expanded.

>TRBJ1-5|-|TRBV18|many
TGTGCCAGCTCACCAGGGAGCAATCAGCCCCAGCATTTT
CASSPGSNQPQHF
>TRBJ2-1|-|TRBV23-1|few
TGCGCCAGCAGTCAGCCCTTCAAGGAGCGCTCCTACAATGAGCAGTTCTTC
CASSQPFKERSYNEQFF
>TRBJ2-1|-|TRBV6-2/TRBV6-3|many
TGTGCCAGCAGTAACTCCCGGGACTCCCTCCCGCAGTTCTTC
CASSNSRDSLPQFF
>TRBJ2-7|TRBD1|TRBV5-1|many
TGCGCCAGCGGACAGGGATTCTACGAGCAGTACTTC
CASGQGFYEQYF
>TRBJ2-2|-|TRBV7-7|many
TGTGCCAGCAGTCCTTCCGGGGCGCGGATCGGGGAGCTGTTTTTT
CASSPSGARIGELFF
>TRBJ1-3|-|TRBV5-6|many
TGTGCCAGCAGGCTGGGGGTCTCGATGAAACTGGGAAACACCATATATTTT
CASRLGVSMKLGNTIYF
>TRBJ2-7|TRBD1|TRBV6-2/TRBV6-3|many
TGTGCCAGCAGTCTTACAGGGACAGACGAGCAGTACTTC
CASSLTGTDEQYF
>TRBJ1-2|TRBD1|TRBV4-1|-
TGCGCCAGCAGCCTAACTCCTACAGGGGGCAAGGGGGGCTACACCTTC
CASSLTPTGGKGGYTF
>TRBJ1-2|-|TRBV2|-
TGTGCCAGCAGTGGAAATCAGGTTGGCTACACCTTC
CASSGNQVGYTF
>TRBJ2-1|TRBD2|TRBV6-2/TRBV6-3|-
TGTGCCACCAGTGGGTCGGGGGGGTCCTACAATGAGCAGTTCTTC
CATSGSGGSYNEQFF
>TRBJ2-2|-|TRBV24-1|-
TGTGCCACCAGCGATCACAGGGCGGGGAACGGGGAGCTGTTTTTT
CATSDHRAGNGELFF
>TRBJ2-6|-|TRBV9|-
TGTGCCAGCGGACGGGCTGGGGCCAACGTCCTGACTTTC
CASGRAGANVLTF
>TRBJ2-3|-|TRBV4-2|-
TGTGCCAGCAGCCAAGAAGCCCCCGGGGTCGTCACAGATACGCAGTATTTT
CASSQEAPGVVTDTQYF
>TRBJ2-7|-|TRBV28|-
TGTGCCAGCAGTTTCTCGGGGCGAGGCGAGCAGTACTTC
CASSFSGRGEQYF